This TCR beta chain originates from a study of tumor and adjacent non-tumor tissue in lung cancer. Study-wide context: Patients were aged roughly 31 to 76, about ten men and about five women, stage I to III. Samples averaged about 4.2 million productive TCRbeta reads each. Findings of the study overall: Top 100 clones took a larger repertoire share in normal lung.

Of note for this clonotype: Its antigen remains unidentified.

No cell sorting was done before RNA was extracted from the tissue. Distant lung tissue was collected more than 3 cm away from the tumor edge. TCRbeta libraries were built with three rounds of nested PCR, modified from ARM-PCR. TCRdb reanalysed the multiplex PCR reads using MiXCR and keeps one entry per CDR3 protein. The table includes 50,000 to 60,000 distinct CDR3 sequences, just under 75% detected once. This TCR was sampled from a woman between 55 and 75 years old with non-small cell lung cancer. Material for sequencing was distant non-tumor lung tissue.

CDR3 sequence reads: CASSCENYEQYF. DNA of the CDR3: TGTGCCAGCAGTTGCGAGAATTACGAGCAGTACTTC. This chain connects TRBV6-5 to TRBJ2-7; D call uncertain. V lost 4 bases, J lost 4 bases, and 8 bases lay in between. Looked up from germline, CDR1 is MNHEY and CDR2 is SVGAGI. CDR3 length: 12 amino acids.